These T cell receptor beta chains were read from a single sample in a study of Ad26.COV2.S vaccination and SARS-CoV-2 variants. TCRdb keeps only in-frame clones here, not all; method: immunoSEQ multiplex PCR. The sample comprises around 350,000 clones, 92% of which are singletons, and under 5% rests with the top ten. This material consisted of peripheral blood, taken after recovery from COVID-19. All receptors derive from a human donor who had recovered from COVID-19. Both conserved end residues are part of each CDR3. A D gene is named only where the DNA matches it firmly. A row's size may be missing; if present it is once, few, many or a size class.

D gene	V gene	clone size	J gene	CDR3 protein	CDR3 DNA
TRBD2	TRBV3-1/TRBV3-2	.	TRBJ2-3	CASSQGAGVVTQYF	TGTGCCAGCAGCCAGGGAGCGGGGGTGGTTACGCAGTATTTT
.	TRBV6-1	.	TRBJ2-1	CASSEVGRNEQFF	TGTGCCAGCAGTGAAGTAGGGCGCAATGAGCAGTTCTTC
TRBD1	TRBV5-1	.	TRBJ1-4	CASSVGTGHEKLFF	TGCGCCAGCAGCGTCGGGACAGGGCATGAAAAACTGTTTTTT
.	TRBV12-3/TRBV12-4	.	TRBJ1-2	CASSPAAYGYTF	TGTGCCAGCAGCCCCGCAGCATATGGCTACACCTTC
.	TRBV19	.	TRBJ2-2	CASSSGTVNTGELFF	TGTGCCAGTAGTAGCGGGACCGTGAACACCGGGGAGCTGTTTTTT
.	TRBV7-2	.	TRBJ2-3	CASSLRAGPSTDTQYF	TGTGCCAGCAGCTTAAGGGCGGGACCCAGCACAGATACGCAGTATTTT
.	TRBV7-3	.	TRBJ2-7	CASVGSGNSYEQYF	TGTGCCAGCGTCGGTAGCGGTAACTCCTACGAGCAGTACTTC
.	TRBV6-2/TRBV6-3	.	TRBJ1-6	CASSYTDSPLHF	TGTGCCAGCAGTTATACTGATTCACCCCTCCACTTT
TRBD2	TRBV19	.	TRBJ2-1	CASSISGGPNPYNEQFF	TGTGCCAGTAGTATTAGCGGGGGGCCAAACCCCTACAATGAGCAGTTCTTC
TRBD2	TRBV7-2	.	TRBJ2-3	CASSPMSGGVNTDTQYF	TGTGCCAGCAGCCCGATGAGCGGGGGGGTGAACACAGATACGCAGTATTTT
.	TRBV11-2	once	TRBJ2-7	CASSAYYEQYF	TGTGCCAGCAGCGCCTATTACGAGCAGTACTTC
TRBD1	TRBV19	.	TRBJ1-2	CASTKRQGMGYGYTF	TGTGCCAGTACTAAACGACAGGGCATGGGGTATGGCTACACCTTC
TRBD1	TRBV5-1	.	TRBJ1-2	CASSLSPGQGDYGYTF	TGCGCCAGCAGCTTGTCCCCTGGACAGGGGGACTATGGCTACACCTTC
.	TRBV5-4	few	TRBJ1-1	CASSWGRQYAEAFF	TGTGCCAGCAGCTGGGGACGGCAGTACGCTGAAGCTTTCTTT
.	TRBV5-5	.	TRBJ1-4	CASSLYYLVGQNEKLFF	TGTGCCAGCAGCTTGTATTATTTGGTAGGACAGAATGAAAAACTGTTTTTT
TRBD1	TRBV7-9	few	TRBJ2-7	CASSLSDRGHEQYF	TGTGCCAGCAGCTTATCGGACAGGGGACACGAGCAGTACTTC
.	TRBV7-9	.	TRBJ2-1	CASSRDEYNEQFF	TGTGCCAGCAGCCGGGACGAATACAATGAGCAGTTCTTC
.	TRBV20-1	.	TRBJ2-1	CSASKTQGGDEQFF	TGCAGTGCCAGTAAAACACAGGGTGGGGATGAGCAGTTCTTC
.	TRBV19	few	TRBJ1-3	CATQRGGSGNTIYF	TGTGCCACTCAACGAGGGGGTTCTGGAAACACCATATATTTT
TRBD1	TRBV9	.	TRBJ1-2	CASSVQGAYGYTF	TGTGCCAGCAGCGTCCAGGGGGCATATGGCTACACCTTC
TRBD2	TRBV18	.	TRBJ2-7	CASSPTGGSYEQYF	TGTGCCAGCTCACCGACGGGAGGGTCCTACGAGCAGTACTTC
.	TRBV15	.	TRBJ1-5	CATSREPGLNNQPQHF	TGTGCCACCAGCAGGGAGCCAGGACTGAACAATCAGCCCCAGCATTTT
TRBD1	TRBV6-1	once	TRBJ1-2	CASSDRDRGLNYGYTF	TGTGCCAGCAGTGACCGGGACAGGGGGCTTAACTATGGCTACACCTTC
TRBD1	TRBV5-1	.	TRBJ2-7	CASSLAWDSTYEQYF	TGCGCCAGCAGCTTGGCCTGGGACAGCACCTACGAGCAGTACTTC
.	TRBV7-2	.	TRBJ2-6	CASSLGGANVLTF	TGTGCCAGCAGCTTAGGAGGGGCCAACGTCCTGACTTTC
TRBD1	TRBV5-6	.	TRBJ1-6	CASSFRTGVNSPLHF	TGTGCCAGCAGCTTTCGGACAGGGGTCAATTCACCCCTCCACTTT